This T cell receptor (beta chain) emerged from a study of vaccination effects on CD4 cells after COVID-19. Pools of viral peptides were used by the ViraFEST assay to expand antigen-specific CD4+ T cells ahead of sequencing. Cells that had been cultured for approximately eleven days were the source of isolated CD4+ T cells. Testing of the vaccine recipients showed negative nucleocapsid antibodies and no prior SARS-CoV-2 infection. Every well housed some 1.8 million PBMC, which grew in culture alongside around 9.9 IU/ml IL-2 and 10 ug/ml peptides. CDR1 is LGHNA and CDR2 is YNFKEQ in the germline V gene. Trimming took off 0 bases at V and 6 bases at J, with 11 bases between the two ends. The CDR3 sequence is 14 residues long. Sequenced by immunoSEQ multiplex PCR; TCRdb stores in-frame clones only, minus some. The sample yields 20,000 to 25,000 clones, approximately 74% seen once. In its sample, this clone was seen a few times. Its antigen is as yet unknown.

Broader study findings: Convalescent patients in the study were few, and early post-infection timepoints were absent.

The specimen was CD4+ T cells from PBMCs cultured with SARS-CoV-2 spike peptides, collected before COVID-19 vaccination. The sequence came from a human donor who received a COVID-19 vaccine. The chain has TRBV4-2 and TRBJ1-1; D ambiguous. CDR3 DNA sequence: TGTGCCAGCAGCCAAGACCAGTTCCAGGCTGAAGCTTTCTTT. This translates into CASSQDQFQAEAFF.